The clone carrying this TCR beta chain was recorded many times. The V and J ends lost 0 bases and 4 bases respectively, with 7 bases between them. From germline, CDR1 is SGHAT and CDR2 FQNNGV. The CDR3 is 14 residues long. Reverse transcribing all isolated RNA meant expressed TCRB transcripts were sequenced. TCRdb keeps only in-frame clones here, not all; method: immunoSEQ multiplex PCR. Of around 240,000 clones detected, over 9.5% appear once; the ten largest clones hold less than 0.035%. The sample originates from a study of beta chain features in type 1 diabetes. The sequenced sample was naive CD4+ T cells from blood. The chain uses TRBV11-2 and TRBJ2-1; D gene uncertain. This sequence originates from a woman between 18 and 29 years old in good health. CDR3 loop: CASSLDNSYNEQFF. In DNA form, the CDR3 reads TGTGCCAGCAGCTTAGATAACTCGTACAATGAGCAGTTCTTC. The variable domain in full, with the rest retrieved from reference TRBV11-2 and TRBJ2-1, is EAGVAQSPRYKIIEKRQSVAFWCNPISGHATLYWYQQILGQGPKLLIQFQNNGVVDDSQLPKDRFSAERLKGVDSTLKIQPAKLEDSAVYLCASSLDNSYNEQFFGPGTRLTVL.